These 8 T cell receptor beta chains originate from one sample sequenced in a study of blood T cells in healthy people across ages. With a J-beta primer mix and a sample-barcoded 5' primer, a second PCR ran about 6 to 11 cycles. TCRdb fed the 5' RACE reads into MiXCR, producing one record per CDR3 protein. Here the sample spans about 2 million distinct CDR3 sequences, 49% being singletons. The sample was blood. These receptors originate from a woman aged 40-49 years in good health.

This sequence joins TRBV27 and TRBJ2-3; tentatively, D is TRBD2 (6 bases). The length of the CDR3 is 15 residues. Germline values: CDR1 MNHEY, CDR2 SMNVEV (reference sequence). Trimming removed 2 bases at V and 0 bases at J, with 9 bases between. Here the CDR3 DNA reads TGTGCCAGCAGTTTACCTAGCGAGAGCACAGATACGCAGTATTTT. This codes for CASSLPSESTDTQYF.

The table lists this clonotype with a few counts. This chain uses TRBV29-1 with TRBJ2-5; perhaps TRBD1 as D (6 bases). Germline V gene data show CDR1 as SQVTM and CDR2 as ANQGSEA. V shed 8 bases and J shed 0 bases, with 16 bases lying between them. The CDR3 has 14 amino acids. The CDR3 DNA reads as TGCAGCACCGTAGAACAGGGCAACCAAGAGACCCAGTACTTC. It is translated as CSTVEQGNQETQYF.

This clonotype was observed a handful of times. V usage is TRBV10-3 and J usage is TRBJ2-3; 8 nucleotides agree with TRBD2. This CDR3 has 16 residues. Germline CDR1 and CDR2: ENHRY and SYGVKD. After removal of 4 bases from V and 2 bases from J, the junction contained 8 bases not matched to a gene. The chain's CDR3 is CAISGGAGGITDTQYF. For the CDR3, the DNA is TGTGCCATCAGTGGTGGGGCGGGGGGCATCACAGATACGCAGTATTTT.

The chain employs TRBV7-9 and TRBJ2-7; TRBD1 aligns across 10 bases. After removal of 5 bases from V and 0 bases from J, the junction contained 16 bases not matched to a gene. This CDR3 contains 19 residues. Per germline, CDR1 SEHNR and CDR2 FQNEAQ (reference sequence). The CDR3 spells CASSLYSRDRGDSSYEQYF. The CDR3 region has the DNA TGTGCCAGCAGCCTCTACTCCCGGGACAGGGGCGATAGCTCCTACGAGCAGTACTTC. Full variable domain (outside the CDR3, taken from reference TRBV7-9 and TRBJ2-7): DTGVSQNPRHKITKRGQNVTFRCDPISEHNRLYWYRQTLGQGPEFLTYFQNEAQLEKSRLLSDRFSAERPKGSFSTLEIQRTEQGDSAMYLCASSLYSRDRGDSSYEQYFGPGTRLTVT.

The chain links TRBV5-1 to TRBJ1-6, with 7 bases identical to TRBD1. The V and J ends lost 4 bases and 10 bases, in that order; junction bases with no gene match: 8. The CDR3 extends over 14 amino acids. Germline CDR1 and CDR2: SGHRS and YFSETQ. CDR3: CASSAGQVGSPLHF. CDR3 DNA: TGCGCCAGCAGCGCCGGACAGGTTGGATCACCCCTCCACTTT.

The J gene is TRBJ2-3, the V gene TRBV4-2, with 7 bases that match TRBD1. The germline V gene has CDR1 LGHNA and CDR2 YNFKEQ. The CDR3 extends over 15 amino acids. V lost 0 bases and J lost 2; bases outside the gene matches: 2. CDR3 in DNA: TGTGCCAGCAGCCAAGAAGGGGGCCTCACAGATACGCAGTATTTT. It translates to CASSQEGGLTDTQYF.

A few counts support this clonotype. The CDR3 is CATSRVRGASETQYF. Here the CDR3 DNA reads TGTGCCACCAGCAGAGTCCGGGGGGCCTCAGAGACCCAGTACTTC. The chain links TRBV15 to TRBJ2-5; weak D call: TRBD2 (7 bases). The ends were cut back, 1 base at V and 4 bases at J, with 13 bases in the middle. Germline CDR1 and CDR2: LNHNV and YYDKDF (reference sequence). The length of the CDR3 is 15 residues.

The chain joins TRBV12-5 to TRBJ1-2; TRBD1 matches 9 bases. CDR1 and CDR2 (germline): LGHNT, FRNRAP. With 3 bases clipped from V and 6 bases from J, the junction kept 11 bases outside the gene matches. CDR3 length: 16 residues. CDR3 DNA sequence: TGTGCTAGTGGTTTCTCACCGGGACAGGGTGTCCATGGCTACACCTTC. It codes for CASGFSPGQGVHGYTF.